This entry is about one T cell receptor beta chain. These data originate in a study of cytomegalovirus exposure and HLA in healthy donors. PCR primers comprised 60 Vbeta and 13 Jbeta primers. Repertoires were generated with immunoSEQ multiplex PCR, while TCRdb's copy carries only in-frame clones and drops some. This listing includes some 51,000 clones. Source material: PBMCs. This clonotype was sampled from a man aged 45-60 years in good health and CMV-seropositive.

The DNA for the CDR3 is TGTGCCGGGGGAGGGGTCTCCTACGAGCAGTACTTC. Residues: CAGGGVSYEQYF. The chain couples TRBV6-1 to TRBJ2-7, with 7 bases that match TRBD2. CDR3 size: 12 residues. Germline V gene data show CDR1 as MNHNS and CDR2 as SASEGT. Unmatched junction bases numbered 4, after V lost 11 bases and J lost 0 bases.